Detailed here is one T cell receptor beta chain. Its specificity is not known. This sample was included in a study of spatial heterogeneity in lung cancer. Study summary: A consistent excess of beta-chain over alpha-chain sequences was detected. Raw reads contained each unique TCR and UMI combination more than ten times on average. Study observations and caveats: Blood contained ubiquitous expanded tumor TCRs more at resection than at follow-up.

V was pared by 3 bases and J by 11 bases, with 11 bases between. Looked up from germline, CDR1 is SNHLY and CDR2 is FYNNEI. The CDR3 sequence is 12 residues long. TCRdb ran MiXCR on the 5' RACE reads and lists one entry per CDR3 protein. The sample carries about 38,000 distinct CDR3 sequences, roughly 5.5% recorded once. Time point described: sample taken at primary tumor resection. The sequenced material consisted of unsorted whole RNA from tumor, nontumor lung or frozen PBMC. The approximately 67 donors had untreated early-stage non-small cell lung cancer. The clonotype comes from a female donor with early-stage non-small cell lung cancer. This rearrangement joins TRBV2 to TRBJ1-5; D uncertain. The input for sequencing was PBMCs, taken at surgery. In nucleotides, the CDR3 is TGTGCCAGCAGTGATGGGAGGCAGGCCCAGCATTTT. It yields the protein CASSDGRQAQHF.